One and the same sample provided the 27 T cell receptor beta chains below, sequenced in a study of Graves' ophthalmopathy and Graves' hyperthyroidism. Transcripts of RNA were the source for amplifying TCR beta CDR3 regions. The authors performed first-round RT-PCR with HTBI primers and then a second-round multiplex PCR. Each CDR3 protein gets one entry after TCRdb re-called the multiplex PCR reads with MiXCR. The data hold 350,000 to 400,000 distinct CDR3 sequences, with around 17% observed a single time. The sample was peripheral blood. These receptors all stem from a woman in her late teens or twenties with Graves' ophthalmopathy.

Ten or more counts support this clonotype. The chain combines TRBV7-2 with TRBJ1-3; D ambiguous. CDR3 length equals 15 residues. The V and J ends lost 1 base and 7 bases respectively, with 14 bases between them. Germline-derived CDR1 and CDR2 are SGHTA and FQGNSA. Written as DNA, the CDR3 is TGTGCCAGCAGCTTAGTTGGCAGGATGTGGAACACCATATATTTT. Its translation: CASSLVGRMWNTIYF.

To note about this clonotype: A read error may explain this, as a much larger clone is one base away. The V call is TRBV19, the J call TRBJ2-7; 7 bases agree with TRBD1. Germline assignment: CDR1 LNHDA and CDR2 SQIVND (reference sequence). This CDR3 has 15 amino acids. The DNA of the CDR3 is TGTACCAGTAGTATACGCCGGGACAGCTACTACGAGCAGTACTTC. Protein product: CTSSIRRDSYYEQYF.

A few counts support this clonotype. The CDR3 loop is CASSQDLRGGVSKNIQYF. CDR3 nucleotide sequence: TGTGCCAGCAGCCAAGATCTCAGAGGGGGCGTGTCCAAAAACATTCAGTACTTC. This rearrangement joins TRBV4-2 to TRBJ2-4; 7 bases are a match to TRBD1. With 0 bases clipped from V and 2 bases from J, the junction kept 10 bases outside the gene matches. The CDR3 has 18 residues. CDR1 and CDR2 (germline): LGHNA, YNFKEQ.

This clonotype was counted ten times or more. The chain recombines TRBV27 with TRBJ2-7; TRBD2 aligns across 8 bases. CDR1 and CDR2 from the germline V gene are MNHEY and SMNVEV (reference sequence). Trimming took 1 base from V and 0 from J; bases not matched to a gene: 5. The CDR3 runs to 16 residues. In DNA, the CDR3 is TGTGCCAGCAGTTTATGGCGGGAGGCCGCCTCCTACGAGCAGTACTTC. It is translated as CASSLWREAASYEQYF.

This clonotype was picked up many times. The rearrangement uses TRBV12-3 or TRBV12-4 and TRBJ2-6; either TRBD1 or TRBD2 may supply D (6 bases each). V shed 1 base and J shed 4 bases, with 17 bases lying between them. This CDR3 is built from 18 residues. CDR3 protein: CASSLGRWGAKGANVLTF. The CDR3, as DNA: TGTGCCAGCAGTTTAGGGCGCTGGGGGGCGAAAGGGGCCAACGTCCTGACTTTC.

This clonotype was counted only a few times. The chain joins TRBV4-3 to TRBJ2-7; D is perhaps TRBD1 or TRBD2 (6 bases each). Looked up from germline, CDR1 is LGHNA and CDR2 is YSLEER. The CDR3 loop spans 14 amino acids. V was clipped by 3 bases and J by 7 bases, with 16 bases between them. CDR3: CASSQGHIGREQYF. The CDR3 nucleotides read TGCGCCAGCAGCCAGGGACACATTGGGAGGGAGCAGTACTTC.

Many counts were recorded for this clonotype. V gene TRBV12-3 or TRBV12-4 combines with J gene TRBJ2-7; D is unresolved. V was trimmed by 8 bases and J by 2 bases, leaving 16 bases between them. This CDR3 contains 14 residues. The CDR3, as DNA: TGTGCCAGCTTAAGATCCGGGCCAGCCTACGAGCAGTACTTC. It specifies CASLRSGPAYEQYF.

This clonotype has at least ten counts. CDR3 protein: CATSDSYEQYF. In nucleotides, the CDR3 is TGTGCCACCAGTGATTCCTACGAGCAGTACTTC. The genes are TRBV24-1 and TRBJ2-7; D not resolved. Germline-derived CDR1 and CDR2 are KGHDR and SFDVKD. The germline V and J ends were trimmed by 2 bases and 2 bases, with 0 bases remaining between them. This CDR3 comprises 11 residues.

This clonotype was detected ten times or more. This chain connects TRBV24-1 to TRBJ2-1; tentative D call: TRBD1 (6 bases). The V and J ends lost 4 bases and 0 bases respectively, with 12 bases between them. CDR3 size: 16 residues. Germline V gene data show CDR1 as KGHDR and CDR2 as SFDVKD. The CDR3 reads CATSDTDSVSYNEQFF. The CDR3 DNA follows: TGTGCCACCAGTGACACGGACAGTGTCTCCTACAATGAGCAGTTCTTC.

This clonotype was recorded many times. The CDR3 DNA follows: TGTGCCAGCAGCTTATCCCCGGGCAGAGCCTACGAGCAGTACTTC. Translated: CASSLSPGRAYEQYF. The chain joins TRBV7-2 to TRBJ2-7; no clear D gene. Between the trimmed V and J ends, which lost 2 bases and 2 bases, there was a span of 13 bases. Germline assignment: CDR1 SGHTA and CDR2 FQGNSA. The CDR3 totals 15 residues. The complete variable domain, with remaining parts taken from reference TRBV7-2 and TRBJ2-7, reads GAGVSQSPSNKVTEKGKDVELRCDPISGHTALYWYRQSLGQGLEFLIYFQGNSAPDKSGLPSDRFSAERTGGSVSTLTIQRTQQEDSAVYLCASSLSPGRAYEQYFGPGTRLTVT.

V usage is TRBV6-1 and J usage is TRBJ2-7, with TRBD1 matching over 8 bases. The CDR3 totals 12 residues. With 10 bases clipped from V and 3 bases from J, the junction kept 5 bases outside the gene matches. Germline V gene lookup returns CDR1 MNHNS and CDR2 SASEGT. The CDR3 loop is CAIGQGNYEQYF. As DNA, the CDR3 is TGTGCCATTGGACAGGGCAACTACGAGCAGTACTTC.

This clonotype was recorded at least ten times. The genes are TRBV6-5 and TRBJ2-7, with no clear D. V was trimmed by 0 bases and J by 6 bases, leaving 6 bases between them. CDR3 length equals 12 residues. Germline loops: CDR1 MNHEY, CDR2 SVGAGI. Written as DNA, the CDR3 is TGTGCCAGCAGTTACTCATGGGGCGAGCAGTACTTC. Its protein product is CASSYSWGEQYF.

The table lists this clonotype with many counts. The chain employs TRBV12-3 or TRBV12-4 and TRBJ1-2, with D possibly matching TRBD1 (6 bases). The V gene lost 2 bases and the J gene lost 8 bases, with 18 bases spanning the gap. This CDR3 has 15 residues. CDR3 region: CASSLYGGIRRGYTF. CDR3 DNA sequence: TGTGCCAGCAGTTTATACGGGGGCATTCGGCGGGGCTACACCTTC.

This rearrangement joins TRBV28 to TRBJ2-2, with a tentative D call TRBD2 (5 bases). The V end was cut by 8 bases, the J end by 0 bases, with 13 bases between. This CDR3 contains 15 residues. Germline CDR1 is MDHEN and CDR2 is SYDVKM. The CDR3 sequence is CASLASLANTGELFF. The CDR3 DNA sequence: TGTGCCAGCCTTGCCTCACTAGCGAACACCGGGGAGCTGTTTTTT.

This clonotype was seen many times. The chain combines TRBV24-1 with TRBJ1-1; D is unresolved. CDR1 KGHDR and CDR2 SFDVKD come from the germline V gene. The CDR3 covers 14 residues. Trimming shortened V by 3 bases and J by 2 bases, and 9 bases separated the two germline ends. CDR3 in amino acids: CATSDGGDNTEAFF. The CDR3 DNA sequence: TGTGCCACCAGTGATGGCGGGGATAACACTGAAGCTTTCTTT.

The V call is TRBV6-5, the J call TRBJ1-5; weak D call: TRBD1 (5 bases). This CDR3 has 15 amino acids. The V gene's germline CDR1 is MNHEY and CDR2 SVGAGI. V lost 2 bases and J lost 3, with 11 bases in between. CDR3 region: CASSYKGHSNQPQHF. The DNA of the CDR3 is TGTGCCAGCAGTTACAAAGGACATTCCAATCAGCCCCAGCATTTT.

The table lists this clonotype with many counts. The rearrangement joins TRBV6-2 or TRBV6-3 to TRBJ2-7; the D is unclear. Germline CDR1 and CDR2: MNHEY and SVGEGT. The CDR3 is 13 amino acids. Trimming stripped 4 bases from V and 2 bases from J, with 9 bases between. CDR3 in DNA: TGTGCCAGCAGTTCACGTATTACCTACGAGCAGTACTTC. This codes for CASSSRITYEQYF.

This clonotype was seen many times. This chain connects TRBV24-1 to TRBJ1-5; D may be TRBD1 (5 bases). Trimming cost V 7 bases and J 0 bases, with 9 bases left between them. The CDR3 extends over 14 amino acids. The germline V gene encodes CDR1 KGHDR and CDR2 SFDVKD. CDR3 protein: CATSWGSSNQPQHF. CDR3 coding DNA: TGTGCCACCAGCTGGGGGTCTAGCAATCAGCCCCAGCATTTT.

This clonotype was counted at least ten times. The V gene is TRBV5-6, the J gene TRBJ1-1, with D uncertain. Germline lookup yields CDR1 SGHDT and CDR2 YYEEEE. The V end lost 0 bases, the J end lost 8 bases, and 8 bases lay between the germline ends. The CDR3 is 12 residues long. The CDR3 protein is CASSLGNREAFF. CDR3 DNA sequence: TGTGCCAGCAGCTTGGGAAACAGAGAAGCTTTCTTT.

This chain links TRBV6-1 with TRBJ2-3, with 8 nucleotides matching TRBD2. The CDR3 spans 14 residues. J gave up 7 bases and V 7 bases, and 10 bases lay outside the gene matches. The V gene's germline CDR1 is MNHNS and CDR2 SASEGT. The CDR3 bases are TGTGCCAGCAAGTCGGGAGGGCTTTCGAATACGCAGTATTTT. Translating gives CASKSGGLSNTQYF.

This clonotype has more than one count but fewer than ten. The chain recombines TRBV6-2 or TRBV6-3 with TRBJ2-1, with 9 positions matching TRBD1. The CDR3 length is 19 residues. Germline trimming cut 7 bases from V and 3 bases from J; bases unmatched to any gene: 19. Germline values: CDR1 MNHEY, CDR2 SVGEGT. This CDR3 is CASKTVFSTGGHLYNEQFF. In nucleotides, the CDR3 is TGTGCCAGCAAGACAGTTTTCTCAACAGGGGGCCATCTCTACAATGAGCAGTTCTTC.

The gene calls are TRBV12-3 or TRBV12-4 and TRBJ2-7; D remains unclear. Trimming cost V 4 bases and J 3 bases, with 10 bases left between them. There are 13 residues in the CDR3. The DNA of the CDR3 is TGTGCCAGCAGTTACGCAAACCACTACGAGCAGTACTTC. This translates into CASSYANHYEQYF.

This clonotype showed up many times. The V and J genes are TRBV4-1 and TRBJ1-6; D unresolved. This CDR3 has 15 residues. Germline V CDR1 and CDR2: MGHRA, YSYEKL. The V end lost 1 base, the J end lost 6 bases, and 10 bases lay between the germline ends. CDR3 amino acids: CASSQGELINSPLHF. CDR3 in DNA: TGCGCCAGCAGCCAAGGGGAACTGATTAATTCACCCCTCCACTTT.

This clonotype was recorded many times. CDR3 sequence reads: CASSVLTESYGYTF. The DNA for the CDR3 is TGCGCCAGCAGCGTACTCACAGAGTCCTATGGCTACACCTTC. This sequence joins TRBV5-1 and TRBJ1-2, with no clear D. Germline V CDR1 and CDR2: SGHRS, YFSETQ. Trimming removed 4 bases at V and 4 bases at J, with 14 bases between. The CDR3 spans 14 residues.

V is TRBV5-1 and J is TRBJ2-7, with D hard to call. This CDR3 is 13 amino acids long. CDR1 and CDR2 (germline): SGHRS, YFSETQ. V lost 3 bases, J lost 4 bases, and 11 bases lay in between. Here the CDR3 DNA reads TGCGCCAGCAGCTCTTCTGGCAGGTACGAGCAGTACTTC. Protein sequence: CASSSSGRYEQYF.

The chain links TRBV12-3 or TRBV12-4 to TRBJ2-7; 7 nucleotides align to TRBD1. J was trimmed by 3 bases and V by 3 bases; bases with no gene match: 5. There are 14 residues in the CDR3. The CDR3 loop is CASSFRDSNYEQYF. CDR3 coding DNA: TGTGCCAGCAGTTTTAGGGACAGCAACTACGAGCAGTACTTC.

This clonotype occurred many times. The V and J genes are TRBV28 and TRBJ2-2; D gene uncertain. Trimming pared 2 bases from V and 8 bases from J, leaving 6 bases between. Looked up from germline, CDR1 is MDHEN and CDR2 is SYDVKM. The length of the CDR3 is 12 residues. The CDR3 sequence is CASSLPVGELFF. The CDR3 DNA reads as TGTGCCAGCAGTTTACCCGTGGGGGAGCTGTTTTTT. Drawing the rest from reference TRBV28 and TRBJ2-2, the complete variable domain is DVKVTQSSRYLVKRTGEKVFLECVQDMDHENMFWYRQDPGLGLRLIYFSYDVKMKEKGDIPEGYSVSREKKERFSLILESASTNQTSMYLCASSLPVGELFFGEGSRLTVL.